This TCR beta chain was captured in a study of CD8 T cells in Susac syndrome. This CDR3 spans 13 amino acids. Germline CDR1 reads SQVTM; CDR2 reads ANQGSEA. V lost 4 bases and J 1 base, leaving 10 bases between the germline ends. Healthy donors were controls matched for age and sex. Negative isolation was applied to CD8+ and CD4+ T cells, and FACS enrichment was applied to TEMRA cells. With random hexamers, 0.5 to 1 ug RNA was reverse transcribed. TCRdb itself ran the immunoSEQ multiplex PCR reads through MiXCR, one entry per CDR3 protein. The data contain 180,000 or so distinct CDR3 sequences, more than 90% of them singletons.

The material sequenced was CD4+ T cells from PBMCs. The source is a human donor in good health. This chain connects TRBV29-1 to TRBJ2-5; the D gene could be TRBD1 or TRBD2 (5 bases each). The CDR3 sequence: CSVVPGPQETQYF. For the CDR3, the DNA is TGCAGCGTTGTCCCGGGGCCCCAAGAGACCCAGTACTTC.